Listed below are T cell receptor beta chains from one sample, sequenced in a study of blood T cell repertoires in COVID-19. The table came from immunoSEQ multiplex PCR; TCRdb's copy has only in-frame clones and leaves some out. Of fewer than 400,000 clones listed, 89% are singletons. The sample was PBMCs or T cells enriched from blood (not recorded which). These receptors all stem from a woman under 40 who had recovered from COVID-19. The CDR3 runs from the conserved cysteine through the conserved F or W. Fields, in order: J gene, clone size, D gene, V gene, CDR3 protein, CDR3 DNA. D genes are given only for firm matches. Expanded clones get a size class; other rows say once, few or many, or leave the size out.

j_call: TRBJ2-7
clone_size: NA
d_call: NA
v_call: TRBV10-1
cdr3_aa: CASSELRSGISKEQYF
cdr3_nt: TGCGCCAGCAGTGAGTTGAGGAGCGGAATCAGTAAGGAGCAGTACTTC

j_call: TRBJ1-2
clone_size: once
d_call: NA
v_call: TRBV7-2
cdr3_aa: CASSLGFRTAASGYTF
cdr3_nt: TGTGCCAGCAGCTTAGGATTCCGGACAGCCGCCAGCGGCTACACCTTC

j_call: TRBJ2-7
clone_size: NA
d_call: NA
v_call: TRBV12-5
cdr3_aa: CASGPSTGRFSYEQYF
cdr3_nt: TGTGCTAGTGGACCTTCTACAGGGAGATTTTCCTACGAGCAGTACTTC

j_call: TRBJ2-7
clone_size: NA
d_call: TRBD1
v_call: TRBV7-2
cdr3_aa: CASSLGQADYEQYF
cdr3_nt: TGTGCCAGCAGTCTAGGACAGGCAGACTACGAGCAGTACTTC

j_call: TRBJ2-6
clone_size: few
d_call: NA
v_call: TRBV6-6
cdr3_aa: CASSPYRDYSSGANVLTF
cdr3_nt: TGTGCCAGCAGTCCTTACAGGGATTACTCCTCTGGGGCCAACGTCCTGACTTTC

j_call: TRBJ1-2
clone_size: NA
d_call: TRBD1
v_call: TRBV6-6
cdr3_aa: CASRDQGAFIPYGYTF
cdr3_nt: TGTGCCAGCAGGGACCAGGGGGCTTTTATTCCCTATGGCTACACCTTC

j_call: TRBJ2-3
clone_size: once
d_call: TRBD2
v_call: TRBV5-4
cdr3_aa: CASSFPGLAFYF
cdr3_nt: TGTGCCAGCAGCTTCCCGGGACTAGCCTTCTATTTT

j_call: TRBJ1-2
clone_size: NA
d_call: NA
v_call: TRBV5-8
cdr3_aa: CASSLRRWLGYTF
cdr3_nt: TGTGCCAGCAGCTTGCGGCGGTGGTTGGGCTACACCTTC

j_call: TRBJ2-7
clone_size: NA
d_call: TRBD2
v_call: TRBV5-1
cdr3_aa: CASSGLAGRIASYEQYF
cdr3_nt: TGCGCCAGCAGCGGACTAGCGGGCCGAATCGCATCCTACGAGCAGTACTTC

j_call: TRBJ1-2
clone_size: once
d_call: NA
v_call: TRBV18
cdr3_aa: CASSLTPGNGNGYTF
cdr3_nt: TGTGCCAGCTCACTCACCCCGGGGAATGGGAATGGCTACACCTTC

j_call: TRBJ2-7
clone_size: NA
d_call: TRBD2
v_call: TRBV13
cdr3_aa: CASRQRGGKSEQYF
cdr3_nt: TGTGCCAGCAGGCAGCGGGGGGGCAAGTCCGAGCAGTACTTC

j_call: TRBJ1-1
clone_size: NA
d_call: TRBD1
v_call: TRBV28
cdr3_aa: CASLPGTGRGNTEAFF
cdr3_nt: TGTGCCAGCTTACCCGGGACAGGGAGGGGGAACACTGAAGCTTTCTTT

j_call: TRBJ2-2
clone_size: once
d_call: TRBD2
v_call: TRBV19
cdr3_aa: CASSERLAGGSVGELFF
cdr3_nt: TGTGCCAGTAGTGAGCGACTAGCGGGGGGATCAGTCGGGGAGCTGTTTTTT

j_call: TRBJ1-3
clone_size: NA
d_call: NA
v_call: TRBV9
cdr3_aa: CASSVEGGDTIYF
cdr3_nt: TGTGCCAGCAGCGTAGAAGGAGGGGACACCATATATTTT

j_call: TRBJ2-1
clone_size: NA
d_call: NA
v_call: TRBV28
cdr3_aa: CASSIPFEKGSYNEQFF
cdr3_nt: TGTGCCAGCAGCATACCATTCGAGAAGGGGTCCTACAATGAGCAGTTCTTC

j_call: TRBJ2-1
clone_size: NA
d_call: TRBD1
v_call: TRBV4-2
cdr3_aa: CASSQEPGGTYNEQFF
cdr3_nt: TGTGCCAGCAGCCAAGAACCAGGGGGCACCTACAATGAGCAGTTCTTC

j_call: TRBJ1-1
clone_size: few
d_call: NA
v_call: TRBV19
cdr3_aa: CASSTGYVGTEAFF
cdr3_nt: TGTGCCAGTAGTACAGGGTACGTTGGCACTGAAGCTTTCTTT

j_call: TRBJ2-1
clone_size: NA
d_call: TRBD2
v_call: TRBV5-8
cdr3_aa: CASSLSGRGSDEQFF
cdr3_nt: TGTGCCAGCAGCCTTAGCGGGAGAGGGAGCGATGAGCAGTTCTTC

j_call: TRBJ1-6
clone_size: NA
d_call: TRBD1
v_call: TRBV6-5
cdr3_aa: CASNRDSGSPLHF
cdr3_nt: TGTGCCAGCAACCGGGACAGCGGGTCACCCCTCCACTTT

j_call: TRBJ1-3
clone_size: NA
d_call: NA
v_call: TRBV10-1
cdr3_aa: CASSPAGAGNTIYF
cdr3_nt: TGCGCCAGCAGCCCGGCGGGGGCTGGAAACACCATATATTTT

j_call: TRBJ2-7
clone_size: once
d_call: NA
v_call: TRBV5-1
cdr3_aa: CASSSKEGGLDEQYF
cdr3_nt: TGCGCCAGCAGCTCGAAGGAAGGGGGTCTCGACGAGCAGTACTTC

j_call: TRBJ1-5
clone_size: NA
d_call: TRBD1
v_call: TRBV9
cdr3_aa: CASSAGGKGAQPQHF
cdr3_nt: TGTGCCAGCAGCGCTGGGGGGAAGGGGGCTCAGCCCCAGCATTTT

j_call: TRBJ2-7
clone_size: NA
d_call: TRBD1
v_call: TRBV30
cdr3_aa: CAWSGQGWYEQYF
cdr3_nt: TGTGCCTGGAGCGGACAGGGGTGGTACGAGCAGTACTTC

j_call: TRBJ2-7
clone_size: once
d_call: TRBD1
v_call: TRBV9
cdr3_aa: CASSVDPRQGPSYEQYF
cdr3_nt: TGTGCCAGCAGCGTCGACCCTAGACAGGGACCCTCCTACGAGCAGTACTTC

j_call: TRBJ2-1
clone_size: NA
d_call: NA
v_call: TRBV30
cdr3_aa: CAWSASPRNEQFF
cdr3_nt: TGTGCCTGGAGTGCAAGCCCCCGCAATGAGCAGTTCTTC